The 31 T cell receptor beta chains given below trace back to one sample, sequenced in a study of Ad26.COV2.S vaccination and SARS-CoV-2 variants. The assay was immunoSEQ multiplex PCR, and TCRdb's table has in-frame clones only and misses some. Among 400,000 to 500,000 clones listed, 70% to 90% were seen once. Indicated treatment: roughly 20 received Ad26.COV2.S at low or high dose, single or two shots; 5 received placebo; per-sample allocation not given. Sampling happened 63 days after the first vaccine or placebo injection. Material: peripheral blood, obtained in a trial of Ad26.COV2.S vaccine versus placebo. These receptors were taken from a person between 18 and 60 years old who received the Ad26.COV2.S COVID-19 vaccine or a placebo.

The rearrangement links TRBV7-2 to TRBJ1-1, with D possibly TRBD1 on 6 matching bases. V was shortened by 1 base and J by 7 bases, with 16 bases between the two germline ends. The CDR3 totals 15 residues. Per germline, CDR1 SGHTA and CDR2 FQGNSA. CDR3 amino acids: CASSLEGPGTSEAFF. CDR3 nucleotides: TGTGCCAGCAGCTTAGAAGGTCCAGGGACAAGTGAAGCTTTCTTT.

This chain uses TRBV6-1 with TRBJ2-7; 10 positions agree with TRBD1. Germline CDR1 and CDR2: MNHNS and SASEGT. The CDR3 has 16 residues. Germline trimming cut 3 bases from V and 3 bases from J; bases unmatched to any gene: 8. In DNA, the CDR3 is TGTGCCAGCAGTGACCCGGGGGACAGGGGTCGCTACGAGCAGTACTTC. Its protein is CASSDPGDRGRYEQYF.

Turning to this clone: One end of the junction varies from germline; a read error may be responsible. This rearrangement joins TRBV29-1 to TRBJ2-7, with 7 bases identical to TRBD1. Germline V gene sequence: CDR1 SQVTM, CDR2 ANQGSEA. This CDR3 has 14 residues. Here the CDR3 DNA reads TGCAGCGTCGAAGGTACAGGGGAATCCTACGAGCAGTACTTC. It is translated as CSVEGTGESYEQYF.

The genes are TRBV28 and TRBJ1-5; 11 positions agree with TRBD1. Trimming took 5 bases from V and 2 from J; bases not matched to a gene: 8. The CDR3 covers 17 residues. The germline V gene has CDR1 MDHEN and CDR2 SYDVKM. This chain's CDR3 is CASSVGQGAGGNQPQHF. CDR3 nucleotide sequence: TGTGCCAGCAGTGTCGGACAGGGGGCCGGTGGCAATCAGCCCCAGCATTTT.

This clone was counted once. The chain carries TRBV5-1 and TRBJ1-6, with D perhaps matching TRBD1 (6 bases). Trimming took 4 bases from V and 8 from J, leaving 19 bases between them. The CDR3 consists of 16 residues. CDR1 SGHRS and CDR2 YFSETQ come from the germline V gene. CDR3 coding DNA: TGCGCCAGCAGCACCACAGGGCCCACGTCACATTCACCCCTCCACTTT. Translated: CASSTTGPTSHSPLHF.

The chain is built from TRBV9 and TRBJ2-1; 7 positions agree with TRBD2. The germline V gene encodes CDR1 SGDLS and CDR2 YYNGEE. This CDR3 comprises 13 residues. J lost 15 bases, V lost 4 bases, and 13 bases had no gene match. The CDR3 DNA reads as TGTGCCAGCAGCACCCAGACTAGCCGCAGGTGGTTCTTC. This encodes CASSTQTSRRWFF.

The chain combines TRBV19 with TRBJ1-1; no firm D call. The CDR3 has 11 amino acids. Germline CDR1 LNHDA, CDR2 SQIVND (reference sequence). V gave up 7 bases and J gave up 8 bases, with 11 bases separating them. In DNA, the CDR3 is TGTGCCAGTAATCGGAGGAGGGAAGCTTTCTTT. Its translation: CASNRRREAFF.

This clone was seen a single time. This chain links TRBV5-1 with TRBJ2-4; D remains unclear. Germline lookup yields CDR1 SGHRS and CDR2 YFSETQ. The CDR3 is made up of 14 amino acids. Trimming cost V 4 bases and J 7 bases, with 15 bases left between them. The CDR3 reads CASSPAPRENIQYF. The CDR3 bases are TGCGCCAGCAGCCCGGCCCCCCGTGAGAACATTCAGTACTTC.

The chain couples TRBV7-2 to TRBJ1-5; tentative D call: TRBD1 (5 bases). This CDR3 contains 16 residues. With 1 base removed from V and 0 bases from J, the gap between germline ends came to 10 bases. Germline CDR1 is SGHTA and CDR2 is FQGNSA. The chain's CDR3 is CASSLDGGGSNQPQHF. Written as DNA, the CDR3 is TGTGCCAGCAGCTTAGACGGGGGAGGTAGCAATCAGCCCCAGCATTTT.

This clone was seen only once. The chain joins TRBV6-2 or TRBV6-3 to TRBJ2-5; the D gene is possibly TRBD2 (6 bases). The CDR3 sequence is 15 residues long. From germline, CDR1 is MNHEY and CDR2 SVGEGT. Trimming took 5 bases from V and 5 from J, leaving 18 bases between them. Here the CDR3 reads CASSAVGGVLETQYF. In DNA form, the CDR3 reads TGTGCCAGCAGTGCCGTCGGCGGGGTATTGGAGACCCAGTACTTC.

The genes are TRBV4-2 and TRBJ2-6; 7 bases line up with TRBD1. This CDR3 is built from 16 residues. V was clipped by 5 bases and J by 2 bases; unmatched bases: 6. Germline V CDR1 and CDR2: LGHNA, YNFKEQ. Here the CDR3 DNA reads TGTGCCAGCAGCAGGGGGCTGAGGGCTGGGGCCAACGTCCTGACTTTC. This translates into CASSRGLRAGANVLTF.

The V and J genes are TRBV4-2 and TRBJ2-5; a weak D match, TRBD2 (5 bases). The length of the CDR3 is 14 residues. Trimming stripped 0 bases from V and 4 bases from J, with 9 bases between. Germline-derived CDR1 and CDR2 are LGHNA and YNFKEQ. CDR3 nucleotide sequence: TGTGCCAGCAGCCAAGAAGGGCTAGCAGAGACCCAGTACTTC. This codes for CASSQEGLAETQYF.

The CDR3 loop is CASSPRTSQETQYF. The CDR3, as DNA: TGTGCCAGCAGCCCTAGGACTAGCCAAGAGACCCAGTACTTC. The chain recombines TRBV7-9 with TRBJ2-5; TRBD2 agrees at 7 bases. CDR3 size: 14 residues. Losses at the gene ends were 5 bases for V and 1 base for J; bases not matched to a gene: 4. Germline CDR1 SEHNR, CDR2 FQNEAQ (reference sequence).

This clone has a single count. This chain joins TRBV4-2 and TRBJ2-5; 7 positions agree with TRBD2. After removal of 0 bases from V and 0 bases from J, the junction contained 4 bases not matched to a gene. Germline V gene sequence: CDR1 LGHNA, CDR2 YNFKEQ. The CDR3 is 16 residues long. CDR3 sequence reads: CASSQDFRGDQETQYF. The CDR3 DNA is TGTGCCAGCAGCCAAGACTTCCGGGGGGACCAAGAGACCCAGTACTTC.

CDR3 coding DNA: TGTGCCAGCTCACAGGAAACGGGCCGCAATGAGCAGTTCTTC. Its translation is CASSQETGRNEQFF. The chain recombines TRBV19 with TRBJ2-1, with D perhaps TRBD1 (5 bases). Per the germline V gene, CDR1 is LNHDA and CDR2 is SQIVND (reference sequence). Trimming cost V 9 bases and J 6 bases, with 18 bases left between them. The CDR3 extends over 14 amino acids.

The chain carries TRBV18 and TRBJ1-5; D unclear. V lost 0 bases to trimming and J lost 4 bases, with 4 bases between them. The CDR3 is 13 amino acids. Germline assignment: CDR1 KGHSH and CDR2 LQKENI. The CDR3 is CASSPPGNQPQHF. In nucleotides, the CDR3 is TGTGCCAGCTCACCACCGGGGAATCAGCCCCAGCATTTT.

The CDR3 DNA reads as TGTGCCAGCAGCCTGGACAGGAACAATCAGCCCCAGCATTTT. Translating it yields CASSLDRNNQPQHF. This chain connects TRBV6-2 or TRBV6-3 to TRBJ1-5; 7 nucleotides align to TRBD1. The CDR3 loop spans 14 amino acids. V gave up 6 bases and J gave up 3 bases; unmatched junction bases: 5. Germline V gives CDR1 MNHEY, CDR2 SVGEGT.

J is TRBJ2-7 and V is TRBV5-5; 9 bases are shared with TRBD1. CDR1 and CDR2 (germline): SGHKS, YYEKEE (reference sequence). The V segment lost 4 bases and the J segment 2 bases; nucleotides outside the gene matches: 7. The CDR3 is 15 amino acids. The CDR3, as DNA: TGTGCCAGCAGCCCATGGACAGGGGCTACCTACGAGCAGTACTTC. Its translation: CASSPWTGATYEQYF.

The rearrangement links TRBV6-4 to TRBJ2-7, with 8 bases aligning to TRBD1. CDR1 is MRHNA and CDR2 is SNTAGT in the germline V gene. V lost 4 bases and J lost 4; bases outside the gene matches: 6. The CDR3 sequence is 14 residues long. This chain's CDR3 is CASSGRQGRYEQYF. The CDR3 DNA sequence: TGTGCCAGCAGTGGCCGACAGGGGAGGTACGAGCAGTACTTC.

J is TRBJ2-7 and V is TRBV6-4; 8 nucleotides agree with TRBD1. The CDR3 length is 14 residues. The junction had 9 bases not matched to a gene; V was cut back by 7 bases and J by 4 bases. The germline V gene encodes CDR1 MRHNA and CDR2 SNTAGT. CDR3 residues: CASTETGVLYEQYF. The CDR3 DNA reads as TGTGCCAGCACCGAGACAGGGGTATTGTACGAGCAGTACTTC.

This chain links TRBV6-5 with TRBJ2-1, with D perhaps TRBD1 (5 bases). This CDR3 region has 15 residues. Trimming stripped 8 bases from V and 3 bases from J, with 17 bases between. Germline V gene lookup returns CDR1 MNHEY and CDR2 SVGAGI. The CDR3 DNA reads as TGTGCCAGCGGAATTACCGGGCAGGGCTACAATGAGCAGTTCTTC. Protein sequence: CASGITGQGYNEQFF.

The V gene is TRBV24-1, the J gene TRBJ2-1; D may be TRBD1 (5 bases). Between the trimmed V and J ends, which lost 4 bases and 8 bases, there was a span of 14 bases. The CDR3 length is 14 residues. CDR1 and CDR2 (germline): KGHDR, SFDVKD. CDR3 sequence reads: CATSEGRVLDEQFF. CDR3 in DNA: TGTGCCACCAGTGAGGGCAGGGTTTTGGATGAGCAGTTCTTC.

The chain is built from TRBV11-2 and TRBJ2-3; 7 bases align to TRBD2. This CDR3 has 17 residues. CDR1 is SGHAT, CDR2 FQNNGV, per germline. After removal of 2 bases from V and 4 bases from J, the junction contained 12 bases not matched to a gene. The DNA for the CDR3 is TGTGCCAGCAGCTTAAGTTGGGCGGGGGAGCACGCAGATACGCAGTATTTT. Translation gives CASSLSWAGEHADTQYF.

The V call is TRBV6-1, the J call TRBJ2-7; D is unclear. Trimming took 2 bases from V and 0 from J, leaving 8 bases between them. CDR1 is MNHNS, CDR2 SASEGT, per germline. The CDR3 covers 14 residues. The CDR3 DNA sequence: TGTGCCAGCAGTGAAATACGGTACTCCTACGAGCAGTACTTC. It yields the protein CASSEIRYSYEQYF.

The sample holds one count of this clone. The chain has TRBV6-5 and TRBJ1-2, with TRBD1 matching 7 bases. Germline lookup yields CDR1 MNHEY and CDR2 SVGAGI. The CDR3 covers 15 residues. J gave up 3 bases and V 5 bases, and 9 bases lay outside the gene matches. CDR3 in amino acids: CASSTPGGRDYGYTF. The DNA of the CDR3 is TGTGCCAGCAGTACCCCAGGGGGAAGGGACTATGGCTACACCTTC.

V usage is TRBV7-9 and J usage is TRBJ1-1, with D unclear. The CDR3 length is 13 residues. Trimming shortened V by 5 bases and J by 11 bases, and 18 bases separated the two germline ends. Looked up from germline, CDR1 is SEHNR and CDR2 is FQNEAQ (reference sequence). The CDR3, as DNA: TGTGCCAGCAGCCCACCCTCGCGGGATGGGGCTTTCTTT. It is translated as CASSPPSRDGAFF.

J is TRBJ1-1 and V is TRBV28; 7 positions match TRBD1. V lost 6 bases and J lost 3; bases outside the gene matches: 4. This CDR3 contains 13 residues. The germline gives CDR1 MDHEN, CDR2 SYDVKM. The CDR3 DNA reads TGTGCCAGCAGCCCACAGGGGTACACTGAAGCTTTCTTT. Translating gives CASSPQGYTEAFF.

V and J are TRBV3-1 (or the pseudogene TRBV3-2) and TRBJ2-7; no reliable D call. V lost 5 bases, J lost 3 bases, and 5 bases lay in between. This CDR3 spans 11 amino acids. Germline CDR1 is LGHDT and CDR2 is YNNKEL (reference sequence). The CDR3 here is CASSSFYEQYF. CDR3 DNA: TGTGCCAGCAGCTCCTTCTACGAGCAGTACTTC.

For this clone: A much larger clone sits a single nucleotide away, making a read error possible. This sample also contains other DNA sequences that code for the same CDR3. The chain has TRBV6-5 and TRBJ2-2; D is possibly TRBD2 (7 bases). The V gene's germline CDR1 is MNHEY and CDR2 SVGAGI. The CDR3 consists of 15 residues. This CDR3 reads CAVGGAGENTGELFF. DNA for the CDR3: TGTGCGGTGGGGGGGGCGGGGGAGAACACCGGGGAGCTGTTTTTT.

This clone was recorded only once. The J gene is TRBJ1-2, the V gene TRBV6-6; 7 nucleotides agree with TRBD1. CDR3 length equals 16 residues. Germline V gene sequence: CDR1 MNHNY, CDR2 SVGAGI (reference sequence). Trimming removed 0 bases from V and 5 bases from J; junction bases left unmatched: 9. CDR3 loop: CASSYSEGALGYGYTF. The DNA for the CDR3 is TGTGCCAGCAGTTACTCGGAGGGGGCGCTGGGGTATGGCTACACCTTC.

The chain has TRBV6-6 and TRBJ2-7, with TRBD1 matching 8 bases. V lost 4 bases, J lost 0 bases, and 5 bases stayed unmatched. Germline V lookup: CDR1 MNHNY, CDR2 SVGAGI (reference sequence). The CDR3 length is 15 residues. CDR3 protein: CASSWGQETSYEQYF. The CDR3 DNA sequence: TGTGCCAGCAGTTGGGGACAGGAGACCTCCTACGAGCAGTACTTC.